This TCR beta chain was recovered during a study of vaccination and CD4 T cells after COVID-19 (dated by TCRdb to between 2021 and 2024). About the full investigation: Six males and four females were included in the convalescent cohort, with two Hispanic individuals, seven Caucasians, two Asians and one multiracial person represented. Each participant got two doses of either the Pfizer-BioNTech BNT162b2 vaccine (n=8) or the Moderna mRNA-1273 vaccine (n=2). Post-COVID blood samples from convalescent patients were collected a median of around 100 days after diagnosis, with a range of 35 to 161 days. The time from the second vaccine dose to post-vaccine blood sampling had a median of roughly 72 days and ranged from 14 to 241 days. For stimulating the cultures, overlapping spike peptide pools were used, derived from SARS-CoV-2 as well as from the common cold coronaviruses HCoV-NL63, HCoV-OC43 and HCoV-229E. Control cultures used a CEFX viral epitope pool as positive control, an HIV-1 Nef peptide pool as negative control, or no peptide. The spike-specific CD4+ TCR repertoire was compared before and after mRNA vaccination in 10 COVID-19 convalescent patients and several infection-naive healthy vaccine recipients. In an earlier paper using these donors, memory CD4+ T cell crossreactivity between SARS-CoV-2 and common cold coronavirus spike proteins was assessed at the TCR clonotype level. What the study reported, not specific to this receptor: The number of convalescent patients in the study was relatively small, and the study did not examine early timepoints following natural infection. In convalescent patients, a median approximately 86% of post-vaccine SARS-CoV-2-reactive clones were detected only after vaccination, suggesting vaccine-specific priming. In convalescent patients, nearly all vaccine-specific clones (304 of 307) were found to be mono-reactive for SARS-CoV-2 spike rather than cross-reactive with common cold coronaviruses. An increase in the median number of SARS-CoV-2-reactive clonotypes from 20 to 25 after infection to a few dozen after vaccination was observed, but the change was not found to be significant.

The treatment or condition label on this specimen signifies: roughly 11-day PBMC culture with coronavirus spike peptide pools or control peptides (ViraFEST assay). CD4+ T cells from unexposed donors were collected before the COVID-19 pandemic (2011-2018). The ViraFEST assay was used in the study, in which antigen-specific T cells were expanded with peptide pools and expanded clonotypes were subsequently identified by TCR sequencing. Under 2.5 million PBMCs per well were cultured in IMDM with roughly 5% human AB serum and about 9.7 IU/ml IL-2, plus 10 ug/ml peptide pools. On days 3 and 7, half of the culture medium was replaced with fresh IL-2-containing medium. After less than 12 days of culture, CD4+ T cells were isolated by negative selection using the EasySep CD4+ T cell isolation kit. As far as cell numbers permitted, CD4+ T cells from unexposed donors were tested for reactivity against SARS-CoV-2 S and N as well as four spike pools from common cold coronaviruses. Ficoll-Paque Plus gradient centrifugation was used to isolate PBMCs from whole blood, and the isolated PBMCs were then either used fresh or cryopreserved at -140C. In general, triplicate wells were set up for every culture condition. The leukapheresis product used for the unexposed donors was purchased from a commercial source.

This clonotype was detected a few times. There is no known antigen for this receptor. No base quality information exists; no much larger clone differs at one position. To prepare the library, PCR was applied. TCR sequencing of DNA from cultured CD4+ T cells used the Oncomine TCR Beta short-read assay at the Johns Hopkins FTIC core. The QIAamp micro DNA kit was used to extract genomic DNA from the cultured CD4+ T cells. Oncomine TCR Beta libraries from cultured CD4+ T cells were pooled using unique dual indexes and sequenced on an Illumina iSeq 100. The study's processing was this. Non-productive sequences were removed, and CDR3s that did not start with C, did not end with F or W, or were shorter than 7 amino acids were discarded. The MANAFEST web application was used to identify antigen-specific clonotypes by comparing peptide-stimulated wells against reference wells and other culture wells. To be called positive, a clone needed an FDR below 0.05, an odds ratio above 5, and a productive frequency above 0.1% in at least two of three replicate wells. Clonotypes that were significantly expanded in both SARS-CoV-2 spike wells and at least one common cold coronavirus spike condition were defined as cross-reactive. CDR3 homology was assessed with Levenshtein distances (stringdist) and unrooted phylogenetic trees (ape) in R version 3.6.1. TCRdb reanalyzed the raw reads on its own, using fastp at Q25 for trimming and MiXCR for clone calling, and kept in-frame beta chains. Here each entry gathers all rows of one CDR3 protein and keeps the most common genes and DNA. TCRdb, rather than the study authors, made the V and J calls. For this sample the table gives some 9,000 distinct CDR3 sequences, of which 30% to 35% were detected only once. The top ten clonotypes cover 30% to 40% of the sample.

Its CDR3 holds 11 amino acids, cysteine through phenylalanine. Solely the CDR3 DNA is kept, with 33 bases framed from the first base. V and J lose 0 bases and 6 bases, and a span of 5 bases separates them. From a lookup of the germline V gene (reference sequence), CDR1 and CDR2 are DFQATT and SNEGSKA. The chain is assembled from TRBV20-1 and TRBJ1-1; the D gene is not confidently resolved. Sequenced: CD4+ T cells from blood, cultured in vitro. The receptor's source is a human donor in good health. The DNA sequence is TGCAGTGCTAGAGAGGGTCCTGAAGCTTTCTTT. It specifies CSAREGPEAFF.